Following are 17 T cell receptor beta chains from one sample sequenced in a study of blood T cell repertoires in COVID-19. Sequencing was performed with immunoSEQ multiplex PCR; in TCRdb, only in-frame clones are kept and a portion is missing. The data contain a few hundred thousand clones, roughly 90% of them seen just once; the ten biggest clones take up under 4.5%. Sequencing input: peripheral blood. The receptors originated from a woman in her forties or fifties with active or convalescent COVID-19.

The chain has TRBV7-9 and TRBJ2-3; 12 nucleotides align to TRBD2. The CDR3 covers 18 residues. Germline V lookup: CDR1 SEHNR, CDR2 FQNEAQ (reference sequence). The V gene end was trimmed by 1 base and the J gene end by 2 bases; junction bases not matched to a gene: 7. CDR3 sequence (DNA): TGTGCCAGCAGCTTAGTCGATGGGACTAGCGGGTTCACAGATACGCAGTATTTT. Amino acid sequence: CASSLVDGTSGFTDTQYF.

The V gene is TRBV6-5, the J gene TRBJ2-5, with a possible D match to TRBD2 (7 bases). There are 16 residues in the CDR3. Trimming shortened V by 1 base and J by 5 bases, and 17 bases separated the two germline ends. Per germline, CDR1 MNHEY and CDR2 SVGAGI. CDR3 region: CASSYWTEKGGETQYF. The CDR3 DNA reads TGTGCCAGCAGTTACTGGACAGAAAAGGGAGGGGAGACCCAGTACTTC.

This clone was picked up one time. The V and J genes are TRBV6-2 or TRBV6-3 and TRBJ1-4; 8 nucleotides match TRBD1. This CDR3 contains 16 residues. The germline CDR1 and CDR2 sequences are MNHEY and SVGEGT. Unmatched junction bases numbered 8, after V lost 6 bases and J lost 2 bases. The CDR3 is CASSSADRVTNEKLFF. The CDR3 DNA reads TGTGCCAGCAGCTCTGCGGACAGGGTGACTAATGAAAAACTGTTTTTT.

The V gene is TRBV5-1, the J gene TRBJ1-3, with D perhaps TRBD1 (5 bases). Germline CDR1 reads SGHRS; CDR2 reads YFSETQ. The V end lost 0 bases, the J end lost 4 bases, and 17 bases lay between the germline ends. The CDR3 runs 17 residues. The CDR3 reads CASSLAPWDLGGNTIYF. In nucleotides, the CDR3 is TGCGCCAGCAGCTTGGCCCCCTGGGACTTGGGAGGAAACACCATATATTTT.

The chain combines TRBV9 with TRBJ2-1; TRBD2 is a possible D gene (6 bases). Germline CDR1 and CDR2: SGDLS and YYNGEE. The ends were cut back, 4 bases at V and 6 bases at J, with 14 bases in the middle. The CDR3 is 14 amino acids. The CDR3 bases are TGTGCCAGCAGCACCGGGACTTCCCTCAATGAGCAGTTCTTC. Translated, it gives CASSTGTSLNEQFF.

The V and J genes are TRBV5-5 and TRBJ2-3; 10 bases fit TRBD2. Germline CDR1 SGHKS, CDR2 YYEKEE (reference sequence). This CDR3 is built from 16 residues. V was pared by 0 bases and J by 6 bases, with 7 bases of the junction left unmatched. The CDR3 reads CASSLVPSGGGDTQYF. CDR3 coding DNA: TGTGCCAGCAGCTTGGTTCCTAGCGGGGGTGGTGATACGCAGTATTTT.

This clone was found once. The chain is built from TRBV18 and TRBJ2-2, with a tentative D call TRBD2 (6 bases). Trimming pared 8 bases from V and 0 bases from J, leaving 10 bases between. This CDR3 contains 14 residues. Germline V gene sequence: CDR1 KGHSH, CDR2 LQKENI. CDR3 bases: TGTGCCAGCGACGGGGGAGCGAACACCGGGGAGCTGTTTTTT. The encoded protein is CASDGGANTGELFF.

This clone was detected once. This sequence joins TRBV18 and TRBJ1-2, with 7 bases lining up with TRBD1. V gave up 2 bases and J gave up 3 bases; unmatched junction bases: 3. The germline gives CDR1 KGHSH, CDR2 LQKENI. CDR3 length: 14 amino acids. CDR3 nucleotide sequence: TGTGCCAGCTCACCAAGGGGGCTTGACTATGGCTACACCTTC. As protein: CASSPRGLDYGYTF.

The rearrangement links TRBV25-1 to TRBJ2-7, with D tentatively TRBD1 (5 bases). V dropped 4 bases and J dropped 7 bases, with 11 bases sitting between them. The germline CDR1 and CDR2 sequences are MGHDK and SYGVNS. CDR3 length equals 12 residues. This CDR3 reads CASSVSPGEQYF. Written as DNA, the CDR3 is TGTGCCAGCAGTGTCTCCCCAGGGGAGCAGTACTTC.

The rearrangement uses TRBV15 and TRBJ1-1, with 8 nucleotides matching TRBD1. CDR3 length: 14 residues. The V and J ends lost 5 bases and 3 bases, in that order; junction bases with no gene match: 5. The germline V gene has CDR1 LNHNV and CDR2 YYDKDF (reference sequence). DNA of the CDR3: TGTGCCACCAGCTCCCGGGGACAGGACACTGAAGCTTTCTTT. Encoded protein: CATSSRGQDTEAFF.

The chain employs TRBV6-6 and TRBJ2-1; TRBD2 matches at 14 bases. This CDR3 spans 16 amino acids. Germline V CDR1 and CDR2: MNHNY, SVGAGI (reference sequence). With V trimmed by 5 bases and J by 1 base, 1 base remained unmatched. The CDR3 sequence is CASSGTSGSSYNEQFF. CDR3 sequence (DNA): TGTGCCAGCAGTGGGACTAGCGGGAGTTCCTACAATGAGCAGTTCTTC.

This clone was seen a single time. The chain couples TRBV28 to TRBJ2-7; D might be TRBD1 (5 bases). Trimming removed 5 bases at V and 7 bases at J, with 9 bases between. Germline values: CDR1 MDHEN, CDR2 SYDVKM. There are 11 residues in the CDR3. CDR3 in DNA: TGTGCCAGCAGTACTCGACAGGAGCAGTACTTC. Translated: CASSTRQEQYF.

V is TRBV19 and J is TRBJ1-2, with 10 bases identical to TRBD1. Germline values: CDR1 LNHDA, CDR2 SQIVND (reference sequence). J was trimmed by 6 bases and V by 6 bases; bases with no gene match: 7. The CDR3 consists of 14 residues. The CDR3 DNA sequence: TGTGCCAGTAGGACAGGGGGCGAAGAGGATGGCTACACCTTC. This encodes CASRTGGEEDGYTF.

The chain is built from TRBV12-5 and TRBJ1-1, with 7 bases fitting TRBD1. The V segment lost 6 bases and the J segment 2 bases; nucleotides outside the gene matches: 3. The CDR3 covers 13 residues. Germline CDR1 LGHNT, CDR2 FRNRAP. CDR3 DNA: TGTGCTAGTGGCCAGGGGGGAAACACTGAAGCTTTCTTT. It is translated as CASGQGGNTEAFF.

The CDR3 spells CASSLPQGNTGELFF. The CDR3 region has the DNA TGTGCCAGCAGTTTACCTCAGGGGAACACCGGGGAGCTGTTTTTT. The rearrangement joins TRBV28 to TRBJ2-2; tentative D call: TRBD1 (5 bases). The germline CDR1 and CDR2 sequences are MDHEN and SYDVKM. This CDR3 region has 15 residues. The germline V and J ends were trimmed by 2 bases and 1 base, with 8 bases remaining between them.

The chain employs TRBV12-3 or TRBV12-4 and TRBJ2-1; maybe TRBD2 (6 bases). CDR3 length equals 13 residues. The V and J ends lost 3 bases and 8 bases respectively, with 11 bases between them. The CDR3 bases are TGTGCCAGCAGTTTCCGCAGGGACTATGAGCAGTTCTTC. Its translation: CASSFRRDYEQFF.

This chain uses TRBV28 with TRBJ2-7, with TRBD1 matching over 8 bases. V gave up 1 base and J gave up 2 bases; unmatched junction bases: 10. Germline CDR1 and CDR2: MDHEN and SYDVKM. There are 17 residues in the CDR3. The CDR3: CASSLSRYRDRPYEQYF. CDR3 nucleotide sequence: TGTGCCAGCAGTTTATCGAGGTATCGGGACAGGCCCTACGAGCAGTACTTC.